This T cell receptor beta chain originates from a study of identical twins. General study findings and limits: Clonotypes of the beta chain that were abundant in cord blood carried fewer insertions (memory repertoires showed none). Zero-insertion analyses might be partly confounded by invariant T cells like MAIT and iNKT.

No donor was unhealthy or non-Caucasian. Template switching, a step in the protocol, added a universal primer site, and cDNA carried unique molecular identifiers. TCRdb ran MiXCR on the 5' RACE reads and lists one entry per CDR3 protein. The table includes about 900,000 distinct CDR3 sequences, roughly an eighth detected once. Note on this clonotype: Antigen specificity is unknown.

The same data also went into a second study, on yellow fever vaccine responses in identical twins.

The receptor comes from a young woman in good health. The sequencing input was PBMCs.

The CDR3 loop reads CAINFSGRLGEQYF. DNA of the CDR3: TGTGCCATCAATTTTAGCGGGAGGCTTGGCGAGCAGTACTTC. The rearrangement uses TRBV10-3 and TRBJ2-7; 10 bases fit TRBD2. The length of the CDR3 is 14 residues. Unmatched junction bases numbered 9, after V lost 7 bases and J lost 6 bases. Per germline, CDR1 ENHRY and CDR2 SYGVKD.